This TCR beta chain was documented in a study of cytomegalovirus exposure and HLA in healthy donors. Whole-study findings and limits: Cytomegalovirus association was listed for about 150 TCR beta chains. Most CMV-associated TCR beta chains were later found to appear HLA-restricted.

About this clone itself: Its antigen remains unidentified.

The PCR employed 60 Vbeta primers together with 13 Jbeta primers. Here immunoSEQ multiplex PCR was the method, and the copy in TCRdb shows in-frame clones only, minus some. The sample data list roughly 80,000 clones. Germline assignment: CDR1 SEHNR and CDR2 FQNEAQ (reference sequence). The V end lost 3 bases, the J end lost 2 bases, and 21 bases lay between the germline ends. The CDR3 extends over 18 amino acids. V gene TRBV7-9 combines with J gene TRBJ2-3, with a weak D call TRBD2 (5 bases). Sequencing was done on a sample of PBMCs. This TCR came from a woman aged 25 to 39 in good health and CMV-seronegative. This chain's CDR3 is CASSLKLDWGKLTDTQYF. Written as DNA, the CDR3 is TGTGCCAGCAGCTTGAAGCTGGACTGGGGAAAACTCACAGATACGCAGTATTTT.